The rows below give T cell receptor beta chains drawn from one sample of a study of tumor-infiltrating lymphocytes in primary liver carcinoma. TCRdb ran MiXCR on the multiplex PCR reads and lists one entry per CDR3 protein. The data show approximately 330,000 distinct CDR3 sequences, with about 61% seen just once and under 8.5% held by the top ten. Material: peripheral blood. These TCRs come from a middle-aged man with primary liver carcinoma and hepatitis B virus infection. Each CDR3 is given with its conserved first and last residue. Clone size is not always given. Where it is, it says once, few, many or a class for expanded clones.

clone size	V gene	J gene	CDR3 protein
many	TRBV4-2	TRBJ1-4	CASSQDTRGNEKLFF
-	TRBV11-1	TRBJ2-5	CASSLGLAQETQCF
few	TRBV24-1	TRBJ2-2	CATSDFNTGELFF
-	TRBV11-2	TRBJ2-7	CTNSLGTAGLGYERYF
many	TRBV29-1	TRBJ2-7	CSVEGPAGGTYEQYF
few	TRBV11-3	TRBJ2-3	CASSFNEDAQYF
many	TRBV6-1	TRBJ2-1	CASSALVGRGSYNEQFF
many	TRBV10-3	TRBJ2-7	CAISERGVGSYEQYF
-	TRBV11-2	TRBJ2-1	CASSLYRVVTEQFF
-	TRBV4-2	TRBJ1-5	CASSQNLLSNQPQHF
-	TRBV14	TRBJ1-2	CASSLSGGGYTF
few	TRBV5-1	TRBJ2-7	CASSYTSGNEQYF
many	TRBV4-3	TRBJ2-7	CASSQRNSISYEQYF
-	TRBV12-3/TRBV12-4	TRBJ2-5	CASSLEFETQYF
-	TRBV5-4	TRBJ2-7	CASRRGQGDLYEQYF
-	TRBV11-2	TRBJ2-1	CANSVTSGSQGEQFF